These 19 T cell receptor beta chains came from one sample sequenced in a study of T cells in Graves' hyperthyroidism and ophthalmopathy. RNA transcripts gave rise to amplified TCR beta CDR3 regions. A first-round RT-PCR of the TCR CDR3 used the HTBI primer set. In TCRdb, the multiplex PCR reads were re-called with MiXCR into one record per CDR3 protein. The sample lists 500,000 to 600,000 distinct CDR3 sequences; just under 20% were seen once. The sequenced sample was blood. These TCRs come from a man aged 40-55 years with Graves' ophthalmopathy.

This clonotype was counted at least ten times. This sequence joins TRBV2 and TRBJ2-2; 8 bases map to TRBD1. CDR1 and CDR2 (germline): SNHLY, FYNNEI. The CDR3 extends over 18 amino acids. Trimming at V came to 5 bases and at J to 0 bases, leaving 11 bases not matched to a gene. The CDR3 loop is CASSPNKQGVANTGELFF. The CDR3 DNA sequence: TGTGCCAGCAGTCCGAACAAACAGGGGGTCGCGAACACCGGGGAGCTGTTTTTT.

This clonotype was found a few times. The chain recombines TRBV18 with TRBJ2-1; D is perhaps TRBD1 (6 bases). Trimming shortened V by 4 bases and J by 2 bases, and 15 bases separated the two germline ends. The CDR3 loop spans 16 amino acids. Germline V gene data show CDR1 as KGHSH and CDR2 as LQKENI. The CDR3 DNA is TGTGCCAGCTCACGTTACGAGGGGGTAACCTACAATGAGCAGTTCTTC. The encoded protein is CASSRYEGVTYNEQFF.

This clonotype was seen many times. V usage is TRBV20-1 and J usage is TRBJ2-5, with no clear D. CDR3 length: 11 amino acids. Trimming removed 3 bases from V and 1 base from J, with 3 bases in between. The germline gives CDR1 DFQATT, CDR2 SNEGSKA (reference sequence). The CDR3 spells CSARVQETQYF. As DNA, the CDR3 is TGCAGTGCTAGGGTCCAAGAGACCCAGTACTTC.

A note on this clonotype: The junction departs from germline at one end; a sequencing error may be responsible. This chain links TRBV12-3 or TRBV12-4 with TRBJ1-5; D is unclear. CDR3 length: 15 residues. Here the CDR3 reads CASSPRKASNQPRHF. The CDR3 coding sequence is TGTGCCAGCAGTCCACGGAAGGCGAGCAATCAGCCCCGGCATTTT.

This clonotype was seen at least ten times. V is TRBV27 and J is TRBJ1-1, with D hard to call. The V end was cut by 1 base, the J end by 0 bases, with 3 bases between. The CDR3 is made up of 13 amino acids. Germline V gene sequence: CDR1 MNHEY, CDR2 SMNVEV (reference sequence). CDR3 in amino acids: CASSLLMNTEAFF. The DNA for the CDR3 is TGTGCCAGCAGTTTATTAATGAACACTGAAGCTTTCTTT.

This clonotype was seen more than once but under ten times. The chain is built from TRBV19 and TRBJ2-6; no clear D. The V gene lost 3 bases and the J gene lost 4 bases, with 4 bases spanning the gap. In germline, CDR1 is LNHDA, CDR2 SQIVND (reference sequence). CDR3 length: 13 residues. The CDR3 DNA follows: TGTGCCAGTAGTATCGTGGGGGCCAACGTCCTGACTTTC. Residues: CASSIVGANVLTF.

This clonotype showed up many times. The chain combines TRBV18 with TRBJ1-2, with unresolved D. Germline V gives CDR1 KGHSH, CDR2 LQKENI. V was trimmed by 3 bases and J by 4 bases, leaving 9 bases between them. The CDR3 is 13 amino acids. CDR3 in amino acids: CASSPGSSYGYTF. CDR3 nucleotides: TGTGCCAGCTCACCTGGGAGTAGCTATGGCTACACCTTC.

A few counts support this clonotype. This chain uses TRBV15 with TRBJ2-3; TRBD2 might be the D (6 bases). This CDR3 has 17 amino acids. Germline V gene data show CDR1 as LNHNV and CDR2 as YYDKDF (reference sequence). V was pared by 2 bases and J by 0 bases, with 15 bases between. The CDR3 reads CATSRPLGGISTDTQYF. CDR3 DNA sequence: TGTGCCACCAGCAGACCCTTGGGCGGGATCAGCACAGATACGCAGTATTTT.

This clonotype was detected ten times or more. This chain uses TRBV6-1 with TRBJ1-5; no definite D call. The germline gives CDR1 MNHNS, CDR2 SASEGT. The CDR3 is made up of 15 amino acids. The V end lost 0 bases, the J end lost 1 base, and 7 bases lay between the germline ends. The CDR3 reads CASSEALNSNQPQHF. For the CDR3, the DNA is TGTGCCAGCAGTGAAGCGCTTAACAGCAATCAGCCCCAGCATTTT.

This clonotype was seen ten or more times. The rearrangement uses TRBV2 and TRBJ2-3; no reliable D call. Trimming cost V 7 bases and J 0 bases, with 11 bases left between them. Germline values: CDR1 SNHLY, CDR2 FYNNEI. CDR3 size: 14 residues. The CDR3: CASILYGSTDTQYF. CDR3 bases: TGTGCCAGCATTCTCTACGGGAGCACAGATACGCAGTATTTT.

V and J are TRBV7-9 and TRBJ1-2; D is perhaps TRBD1 (6 bases). The CDR3 has 15 amino acids. The V end was cut by 5 bases, the J end by 0 bases, with 13 bases between. Germline CDR1 and CDR2: SEHNR and FQNEAQ (reference sequence). The CDR3 reads CASSPGTRSNYGYTF. CDR3 coding DNA: TGTGCCAGCAGCCCCGGGACAAGATCTAACTATGGCTACACCTTC.

V is TRBV9 and J is TRBJ2-1; tentatively, D is TRBD1 or TRBD2 (5 bases each). The CDR3 is 13 residues long. Trimming stripped 3 bases from V and 10 bases from J, with 14 bases between. Germline V gene sequence: CDR1 SGDLS, CDR2 YYNGEE. The CDR3 DNA reads as TGTGCCAGCAGCGCCCGGGACCTCCGGGAGCAGTTCTTC. It translates to CASSARDLREQFF.

CDR3 loop: CASSIEQVGLYEQYF. CDR3 in DNA: TGTGCCAGTAGTATAGAACAGGTCGGGCTCTACGAGCAGTACTTC. V gene TRBV19 combines with J gene TRBJ2-7; D possibly corresponds to TRBD1 (5 bases). The V end was cut by 0 bases, the J end by 3 bases, with 12 bases between. In germline, CDR1 is LNHDA, CDR2 SQIVND (reference sequence). This CDR3 region has 15 residues.

This chain joins TRBV10-2 and TRBJ2-3; 13 bases fit TRBD2. The CDR3 runs 16 residues. The ends lost 3 bases at V and 4 bases at J; junction bases unmatched: 4. CDR1 and CDR2 from the germline V gene are WSHSY and SAAADI. The CDR3 region is CASSDRLAGGPDTQYF. The DNA of the CDR3 is TGCGCCAGCAGTGACCGACTAGCGGGGGGCCCAGATACGCAGTATTTT.

The V gene is TRBV3-1, the J gene TRBJ2-5; D possibly uses TRBD1 or TRBD2 (5 bases each). Trimming stripped 3 bases from V and 2 bases from J, with 16 bases between. The CDR3 loop spans 16 amino acids. The germline gives CDR1 LGHDT, CDR2 YNNKEL (reference sequence). This chain's CDR3 is CASSHRNEGIQETQYF. DNA for the CDR3: TGTGCCAGCAGCCATAGAAACGAGGGGATACAAGAGACCCAGTACTTC.

This clonotype was counted once. V and J are TRBV9 and TRBJ2-1, with a weak D call TRBD2 (5 bases). CDR3 length equals 14 residues. Looked up from germline, CDR1 is SGDLS and CDR2 is YYNGEE. Trimming took 0 bases from V and 7 from J, leaving 11 bases between them. The CDR3 loop reads CASSVAGTGNEQFF. As DNA, the CDR3 is TGTGCCAGCAGCGTAGCCGGTACGGGGAATGAGCAGTTCTTC.

This clonotype was counted many times. The genes are TRBV7-9 and TRBJ2-1; 13 positions match TRBD2. The germline V gene encodes CDR1 SEHNR and CDR2 FQNEAQ (reference sequence). This CDR3 has 17 amino acids. The ends lost 5 bases at V and 3 bases at J; junction bases unmatched: 7. The CDR3 DNA reads TGTGCCAGCAGCCAACGCCGGACTAGCGGGAGCTACAATGAGCAGTTCTTC. Amino acid sequence: CASSQRRTSGSYNEQFF.

This clonotype turned up a few times. This may be a read error: a much more frequent sequence differs by one nucleotide. The chain employs TRBV3-1 and TRBJ2-1; D tentatively reads TRBD1 or TRBD2 (5 bases each). The germline V gene encodes CDR1 LGHDT and CDR2 YNNKEL (reference sequence). The CDR3 runs to 15 residues. CDR3 sequence reads: CASSQRGPSYTEQFF. In DNA form, the CDR3 reads TGTGCCAGCAGCCAACGGGGCCCTTCCTACACTGAGCAGTTCTTC.

This clonotype occurred once. The gene calls are TRBV28 and TRBJ1-4; no firm D call. The CDR3 has 12 amino acids. Trimming took 2 bases from V and 12 from J, leaving 10 bases between them. In germline, CDR1 is MDHEN, CDR2 SYDVKM. The CDR3 sequence: CASSLALKELFF. In nucleotides, the CDR3 is TGTGCCAGCAGTTTAGCCCTAAAAGAACTGTTTTTT.